The sequence of this T cell receptor beta chain was determined in a study of blood T cell repertoires in COVID-19. Study information: Samples representing acute and convalescent COVID-19 were sourced from the United States, Italy and Spain. Sources were T cells, B-cell-depleted T cells, or PBMCs; the material itself was cDNA or gDNA.

The CDR3 loop spans 12 amino acids. V shed 3 bases and J shed 4 bases, with 6 bases lying between them. Original processing notes: Quantification of nucleated cells was approximated via reference gene primer amplification. Data came from immunoSEQ multiplex PCR; TCRdb stores just in-frame clones and leaves some out. V and J calls and clone size are given by that table; D and trimming were obtained from the DNA. This repertoire shows some 200,000 clones, about 82% found once; its top ten account for about 0.91%. Patients from Seattle were sampled longitudinally, starting during active infection. Source material: peripheral blood. The sequence was collected from a man aged 60 to 69 with COVID-19, enrolled during active disease. This chain links TRBV12-3 or TRBV12-4 with TRBJ2-5; no definite D call. CDR3 sequence: CASSLVVETQYF. The CDR3 bases are TGTGCCAGCAGTTTGGTAGTAGAGACCCAGTACTTC.